These T cell receptor beta chains were read from a single sample in a study of blood T cells in healthy people across ages. Using its own MiXCR run on the 5' RACE reads, TCRdb lists one record per CDR3 protein. The sample includes about 1.8 million distinct CDR3 sequences, about 50% of them seen just once. Sequencing input: blood. These receptors all come from a woman aged 35 to 49 in good health. CDR3s include the opening cysteine and the closing phenylalanine or tryptophan. Fields, in order: V gene, J gene, CDR3 protein.

V: TRBV10-3; J: TRBJ1-2; CDR3: CAISNLATHGYTF
V: TRBV6-5; J: TRBJ2-7; CDR3: CASSYVKGLFAMEQYF
V: TRBV20-1; J: -; CDR3: CSARVWEQETQYF
V: TRBV29-1; J: TRBJ2-7; CDR3: CSVVKDTDSYEQYF
V: TRBV9; J: TRBJ2-1; CDR3: CASSVGRVSYNEQFF
V: TRBV6-2/TRBV6-3; J: TRBJ2-1; CDR3: CATRGHNEQFF
V: TRBV6-2/TRBV6-3; J: TRBJ2-7; CDR3: CASSRRRFTGKEEQYF
V: TRBV9; J: TRBJ2-5; CDR3: CASSTPNGETQYF
V: TRBV4-3; J: TRBJ2-7; CDR3: CASSQDRGAGVEQYF
V: TRBV9; J: TRBJ1-2; CDR3: CASSAIDRNGYTF
V: TRBV11-2; J: TRBJ2-1; CDR3: CASRGGYNEQFF
V: TRBV20-1; J: TRBJ2-5; CDR3: CSARDRASGGPYQETQYF
V: TRBV28; J: TRBJ2-1; CDR3: CASSLSEGYNEQFF
V: TRBV5-5; J: TRBJ2-1; CDR3: CASSLSPGRTYNEQFF
V: TRBV6-6; J: TRBJ1-2; CDR3: CASRRQQGPGYTF
V: TRBV9; J: TRBJ2-1; CDR3: CASSVEVSGGNERFF
V: TRBV6-5; J: TRBJ2-3; CDR3: CASSSQGAWDTQYF
V: TRBV24-1; J: -; CDR3: CATSEVSGGPQETQYF
V: TRBV10-3; J: TRBJ1-2; CDR3: CAIRDTGGSDYGYTF
V: TRBV18; J: TRBJ2-1; CDR3: CASSPRDRIAGDEQFF
V: TRBV13; J: TRBJ2-1; CDR3: CASSPRGTSVYNEQFF
V: TRBV4-1; J: TRBJ2-1; CDR3: CASSHPGTVNEQFF
V: TRBV7-2; J: TRBJ2-3; CDR3: CASSLVRVADTQYF
V: TRBV27; J: TRBJ2-3; CDR3: CASSTTGFSTDTQYF
V: TRBV28; J: -; CDR3: CASSLQLAGRSYEQYF
V: TRBV4-2; J: TRBJ2-7; CDR3: CASSQDPLRVCYEQYF
V: TRBV12-3/TRBV12-4; J: TRBJ2-5; CDR3: CASSLTGAGSKETQYF
V: TRBV12-3/TRBV12-4; J: TRBJ1-6; CDR3: CASSFKGSVNSPLHF
V: TRBV4-3; J: TRBJ1-5; CDR3: CASSQGRPGINQPQHF
V: TRBV7-2; J: TRBJ2-5; CDR3: CASSFRRTAEETQYF
V: TRBV20-1; J: TRBJ2-2; CDR3: CSAKPDRGNTGELFF
V: TRBV2; J: TRBJ2-5; CDR3: CASSEALQETQYF
V: TRBV28; J: TRBJ2-7; CDR3: CASSKGTGSSYEQYF
V: TRBV6-5; J: TRBJ2-5; CDR3: CASRTGQGAFEAQYF
V: TRBV28; J: TRBJ2-7; CDR3: CASSPGGWSYEQYF
V: TRBV9; J: TRBJ2-1; CDR3: CASSVSRAKSNEQFF
V: TRBV5-1; J: TRBJ2-1; CDR3: CASSPLLRVRSYNEQFF
V: TRBV12-3/TRBV12-4; J: TRBJ2-3; CDR3: CASSFVRSTDTQYF
V: TRBV5-1; J: TRBJ1-6; CDR3: CASSPGRINSPLHF
V: TRBV18; J: TRBJ1-2; CDR3: CASSPDVRATNYGYTF
V: TRBV27; J: TRBJ2-3; CDR3: CASSYGGVGDTQYF
V: TRBV3-1; J: TRBJ2-6; CDR3: CASSQWGHSSGANVLTF
V: TRBV6-2/TRBV6-3; J: TRBJ2-5; CDR3: CASSYSLSGGTQYF
V: TRBV7-2; J: TRBJ2-5; CDR3: CASSLERLGGGEAQYF
V: TRBV4-1; J: TRBJ1-5; CDR3: CASSQAGQGDYQPQHF
V: TRBV4-3; J: TRBJ2-5; CDR3: CASSGEGLAGPETQYF
V: TRBV27; J: TRBJ2-7; CDR3: CAISDRLPSSYEQYF